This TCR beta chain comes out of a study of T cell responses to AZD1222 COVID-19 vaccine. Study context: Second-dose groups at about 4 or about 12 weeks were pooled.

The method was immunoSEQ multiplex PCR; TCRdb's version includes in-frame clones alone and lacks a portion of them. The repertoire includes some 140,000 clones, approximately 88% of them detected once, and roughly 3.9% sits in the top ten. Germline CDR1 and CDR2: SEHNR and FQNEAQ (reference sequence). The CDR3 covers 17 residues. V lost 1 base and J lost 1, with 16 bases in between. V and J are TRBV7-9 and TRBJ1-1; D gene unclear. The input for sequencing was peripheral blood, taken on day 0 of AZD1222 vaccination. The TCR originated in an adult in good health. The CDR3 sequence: CASSLGGSSGRNTEAFF. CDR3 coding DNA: TGTGCCAGCAGCTTAGGCGGGAGTTCAGGACGGAACACTGAAGCTTTCTTT.